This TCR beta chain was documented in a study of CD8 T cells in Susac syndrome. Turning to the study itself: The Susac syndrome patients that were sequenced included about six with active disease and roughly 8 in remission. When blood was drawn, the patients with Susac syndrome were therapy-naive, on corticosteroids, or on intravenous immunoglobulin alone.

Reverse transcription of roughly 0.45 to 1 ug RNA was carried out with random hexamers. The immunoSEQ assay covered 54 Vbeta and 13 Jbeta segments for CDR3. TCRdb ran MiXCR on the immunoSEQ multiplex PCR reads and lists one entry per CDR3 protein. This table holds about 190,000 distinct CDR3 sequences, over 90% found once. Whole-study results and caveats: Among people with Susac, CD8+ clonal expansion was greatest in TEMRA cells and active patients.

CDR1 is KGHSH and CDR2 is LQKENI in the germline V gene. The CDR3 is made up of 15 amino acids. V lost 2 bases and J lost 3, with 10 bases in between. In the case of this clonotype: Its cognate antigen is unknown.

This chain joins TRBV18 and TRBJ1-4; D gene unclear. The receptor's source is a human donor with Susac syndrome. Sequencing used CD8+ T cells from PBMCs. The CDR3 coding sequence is TGTGCCAGCTCACCAAGGTCCGATTCTAATGAAAAACTGTTTTTT. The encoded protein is CASSPRSDSNEKLFF.